Sequencing of this T cell receptor beta chain was carried out in a study of control samples from healthy donors and cancer patients. The table lists this clone with a count of one. The assay was immunoSEQ multiplex PCR, and TCRdb's table has in-frame clones only and misses some. The sample holds tens of thousands of clones, around 93% seen once. V gave up 2 bases and J gave up 2 bases, with 8 bases separating them. This CDR3 comprises 14 residues. Germline V CDR1 and CDR2: LGHNT, FRNRAP. The sequenced sample was PBMCs. This TCR derives from a man aged 30 to 39 with colorectal cancer. The chain joins TRBV12-5 to TRBJ2-3; maybe TRBD1 (5 bases). The CDR3 region has the DNA TGTGCTAGTGGTTTGATGACAGCCACAGATACGCAGTATTTT. This sequence encodes CASGLMTATDTQYF.